Following are 24 T cell receptor beta chains from one sample sequenced in a study of cytomegalovirus exposure and HLA in healthy donors. The study ran its PCR with 60 Vbeta and 13 Jbeta primers. Data came from immunoSEQ multiplex PCR; TCRdb stores just in-frame clones and leaves some out. The table has around 200,000 clones, 84% seen once. Specimen: PBMCs. The receptors were sampled from a girl aged 2-10 years in good health and CMV-seropositive.

This chain uses TRBV14 with TRBJ2-2, with 7 bases matching TRBD2. Germline CDR1 is SGHDN and CDR2 is FVKESK. With 0 bases clipped from V and 0 bases from J, the junction kept 4 bases outside the gene matches. The CDR3 covers 17 residues. In DNA form, the CDR3 reads TGTGCCAGCAGCCAAGATCACCGGGGGGCGAACACCGGGGAGCTGTTTTTT. Residues: CASSQDHRGANTGELFF.

The V and J genes are TRBV14 and TRBJ2-4; D possibly corresponds to TRBD1 (5 bases). This CDR3 comprises 16 residues. V lost 1 base and J 2 bases, leaving 12 bases between the germline ends. CDR1 SGHDN and CDR2 FVKESK come from the germline V gene. CDR3 sequence (DNA): TGTGCCAGCAGCCAAGGGACATCCCGGACCAAAAACATTCAGTACTTC. It codes for CASSQGTSRTKNIQYF.

This chain joins TRBV19 and TRBJ2-1, with TRBD2 identical over 13 bases. The V segment lost 5 bases and the J segment 3 bases; nucleotides outside the gene matches: 1. The CDR3 sequence is 15 residues long. The V gene's germline CDR1 is LNHDA and CDR2 SQIVND (reference sequence). The CDR3 protein is CASSGTSGIYNEQFF. DNA of the CDR3: TGTGCCAGTAGTGGGACTAGCGGGATCTACAATGAGCAGTTCTTC. The entire variable domain, with the rest obtained from reference TRBV19 and TRBJ2-1, is as follows: DGGITQSPKYLFRKEGQNVTLSCEQNLNHDAMYWYRQDPGQGLRLIYYSQIVNDFQKGDIAEGYSVSREKKESFPLTVTSAQKNPTAFYLCASSGTSGIYNEQFFGPGTRLTVL.

The chain is built from TRBV7-2 and TRBJ2-1, with TRBD1 as a possible D gene (5 bases). Between the trimmed V and J ends, which lost 5 bases and 8 bases, there was a span of 13 bases. CDR3 length equals 13 residues. Germline V gene lookup returns CDR1 SGHTA and CDR2 FQGNSA. In nucleotides, the CDR3 is TGTGCCAGCAGCCGACAGAGGAACTATGAGCAGTTCTTC. Protein product: CASSRQRNYEQFF. The full variable domain, rest sourced from reference TRBV7-2 and TRBJ2-1, is GAGVSQSPSNKVTEKGKDVELRCDPISGHTALYWYRQSLGQGLEFLIYFQGNSAPDKSGLPSDRFSAERTGGSVSTLTIQRTQQEDSAVYLCASSRQRNYEQFFGPGTRLTVL.

This chain joins TRBV30 and TRBJ1-6; possibly TRBD1 for D (6 bases). The germline V gene has CDR1 GTSNPN and CDR2 SVGIG (reference sequence). V lost 3 bases and J 8 bases, leaving 11 bases between the germline ends. The CDR3 has 13 residues. CDR3 sequence: CAWRAKGDSPLHF. As DNA, the CDR3 is TGTGCCTGGAGGGCAAAGGGGGATTCACCCCTCCACTTT.

J is TRBJ1-1 and V is TRBV5-5, with D unclear. The CDR3 totals 15 residues. Trimming stripped 0 bases from V and 0 bases from J, with 9 bases between. The germline V gene has CDR1 SGHKS and CDR2 YYEKEE (reference sequence). CDR3: CASSLDAGLNTEAFF. The CDR3 DNA reads as TGTGCCAGCAGCTTGGACGCGGGCTTGAACACTGAAGCTTTCTTT.

The chain recombines TRBV6-1 with TRBJ1-1; TRBD1 is a possible D gene (5 bases). The CDR3 totals 12 residues. CDR1 is MNHNS, CDR2 SASEGT, per germline. Trimming removed 8 bases at V and 2 bases at J, with 9 bases between. The CDR3 DNA follows: TGTGCCAGCGGAGACAGCAACACTGAAGCTTTCTTT. Its translation is CASGDSNTEAFF.

The CDR3 DNA reads as TGTGCCAGCACCGCTGGGCACAGTAGCTCCTACGAGCAGTACTTC. It encodes CASTAGHSSSYEQYF. This rearrangement joins TRBV6-1 to TRBJ2-7, with D uncertain. CDR3 length: 15 residues. Germline CDR1 MNHNS, CDR2 SASEGT. V lost 7 bases and J 0 bases, leaving 16 bases between the germline ends.

The CDR3 sequence is CASSPQQGDYGYTF. CDR3 sequence (DNA): TGTGCCAGTAGTCCCCAACAGGGGGACTATGGCTACACCTTC. The V and J genes are TRBV19 and TRBJ1-2; 8 positions agree with TRBD1. Germline V gene data show CDR1 as LNHDA and CDR2 as SQIVND (reference sequence). CDR3 length: 14 amino acids. The V gene end was trimmed by 5 bases and the J gene end by 3 bases; junction bases not matched to a gene: 5.

This chain joins TRBV5-1 and TRBJ2-5, with D perhaps TRBD2 (6 bases). Germline CDR1 and CDR2: SGHRS and YFSETQ. The CDR3 consists of 14 residues. V was pared by 1 base and J by 3 bases, with 10 bases between. The CDR3 loop is CASSLLSSEETQYF. As DNA, the CDR3 is TGCGCCAGCAGCTTGTTGTCTAGCGAAGAGACCCAGTACTTC.

The chain carries TRBV19 and TRBJ2-2, with a tentative D call TRBD2 (5 bases). V lost 4 bases and J lost 10, with 16 bases in between. CDR3 length: 14 amino acids. CDR1 is LNHDA, CDR2 SQIVND, per germline (reference sequence). The CDR3, as DNA: TGTGCCAGTAGTAACCAGGAGGTCCCCGAGGAGCTGTTTTTT. Amino acid sequence: CASSNQEVPEELFF.

This clone was detected once. The chain uses TRBV9 and TRBJ1-3; 7 bases fit TRBD1. This CDR3 is built from 15 residues. Germline loops: CDR1 SGDLS, CDR2 YYNGEE. J lost 2 bases, V lost 0 bases, and 2 bases had no gene match. The CDR3 region is CASSVDTGAGNTIYF. DNA of the CDR3: TGTGCCAGCAGCGTAGATACAGGGGCTGGAAACACCATATATTTT.

The chain recombines TRBV25-1 with TRBJ1-1; D may be TRBD1 (5 bases). Trimming removed 2 bases at V and 3 bases at J, with 16 bases between. The CDR3 has 16 amino acids. Germline CDR1 reads MGHDK; CDR2 reads SYGVNS. The CDR3: CASSEPGPLGDTEAFF. CDR3 nucleotides: TGTGCCAGCAGTGAACCCGGACCCCTAGGGGACACTGAAGCTTTCTTT.

This clone has only a few counts. CDR3 amino acids: CASSESVYEQYF. In DNA, the CDR3 is TGTGCCAGCAGTGAATCCGTTTACGAGCAGTACTTC. The rearrangement uses TRBV2 and TRBJ2-7; D is unclear. Looked up from germline, CDR1 is SNHLY and CDR2 is FYNNEI. The CDR3 totals 12 residues. Trimming took 2 bases from V and 4 from J, leaving 6 bases between them. The whole variable domain, remainder taken from reference TRBV2 and TRBJ2-7, is EPEVTQTPSHQVTQMGQEVILRCVPISNHLYFYWYRQILGQKVEFLVSFYNNEISEKSEIFDDQFSVERPDGSNFTLKIRSTKLEDSAMYFCASSESVYEQYFGPGTRLTVT.

This clone came up once. Other DNA sequences within the sample encode an identical CDR3. V and J are TRBV5-1 and TRBJ1-2, with 9 bases matching TRBD1. The germline CDR1 and CDR2 sequences are SGHRS and YFSETQ. J was trimmed by 5 bases and V by 0 bases; bases with no gene match: 5. This CDR3 contains 15 residues. CDR3 coding DNA: TGCGCCAGCAGCTTGGGCACAGGGGGCAATTATGGCTACACCTTC. It yields the protein CASSLGTGGNYGYTF. The variable domain in full, completed from reference TRBV5-1 and TRBJ1-2, reads KAGVTQTPRYLIKTRGQQVTLSCSPISGHRSVSWYQQTPGQGLQFLFEYFSETQRNKGNFPGRFSGRQFSNSRSEMNVSTLELGDSALYLCASSLGTGGNYGYTFGSGTRLTVV.

J is TRBJ2-3 and V is TRBV7-3, with D possibly TRBD1 on 5 matching bases. The CDR3 covers 13 residues. Trimming cost V 8 bases and J 1 base, with 10 bases left between them. Germline V gene data show CDR1 as SGHTA and CDR2 as FQGTGA. This CDR3 reads CASCRGRTDTQYF. For the CDR3, the DNA is TGTGCCAGCTGTAGGGGTCGCACAGATACGCAGTATTTT.

The chain employs TRBV11-2 and TRBJ2-2, with D perhaps TRBD1 (5 bases). CDR3 length: 12 residues. Per the germline V gene, CDR1 is SGHAT and CDR2 is FQNNGV. Trimming took 6 bases from V and 6 from J, leaving 8 bases between them. CDR3 residues: CASSLGPGELFF. CDR3 sequence (DNA): TGTGCCAGCAGTTTGGGGCCCGGGGAGCTGTTTTTT. Drawing the rest from reference TRBV11-2 and TRBJ2-2, the complete variable domain is EAGVAQSPRYKIIEKRQSVAFWCNPISGHATLYWYQQILGQGPKLLIQFQNNGVVDDSQLPKDRFSAERLKGVDSTLKIQPAKLEDSAVYLCASSLGPGELFFGEGSRLTVL.

J is TRBJ2-7 and V is TRBV21-1; the table's D gene call, TRBD1, was not cross checked with the DNA. TRBV21-1 is described as a pseudogene. There are 14 residues in the CDR3. CDR3 region: CASSNRAGSYEQYF. In DNA form, the CDR3 reads TGTGCCAGCAGCAACAGGGCCGGCTCCTACGAGCAGTACTTC.

The chain carries TRBV12-5 and TRBJ2-7; no clear D gene. The germline V gene encodes CDR1 LGHNT and CDR2 FRNRAP. The length of the CDR3 is 13 residues. V lost 7 bases to trimming and J lost 1 base, with 11 bases between them. The CDR3 loop reads CASAPPSSYEQYF. Written as DNA, the CDR3 is TGTGCTAGTGCCCCCCCCAGTTCCTACGAGCAGTACTTC.

The chain combines TRBV10-2 with TRBJ1-2; TRBD1 matches 8 bases. From germline, CDR1 is WSHSY and CDR2 SAAADI. This CDR3 is 12 amino acids long. Germline trimming cut 8 bases from V and 2 bases from J; bases unmatched to any gene: 1. The CDR3 sequence is CASRTGNYGYTF. CDR3 nucleotide sequence: TGCGCCAGCCGGACAGGGAACTATGGCTACACCTTC.

The chain carries TRBV13 and TRBJ2-1; 9 nucleotides match TRBD2. This CDR3 spans 13 amino acids. From germline, CDR1 is PRHDT and CDR2 FYEKMQ (reference sequence). Losses at the gene ends were 5 bases for V and 4 bases for J; bases not matched to a gene: 0. The CDR3 spells CASSLAGYNEQFF. The CDR3 bases are TGTGCCAGCAGCCTAGCGGGGTACAATGAGCAGTTCTTC.

The chain carries TRBV7-9 and TRBJ2-7, with unresolved D. V lost 3 bases to trimming and J lost 2 bases, with 11 bases between them. Germline V gene lookup returns CDR1 SEHNR and CDR2 FQNEAQ (reference sequence). The CDR3 runs 14 residues. CDR3 region: CASSFSRLAYEQYF. The CDR3 bases are TGTGCCAGCAGCTTTTCCCGACTTGCCTACGAGCAGTACTTC.

This chain joins TRBV28 and TRBJ2-7; TRBD1 is a possible D gene (5 bases). The CDR3 length is 16 residues. CDR1 and CDR2 (germline): MDHEN, SYDVKM. Trimming took off 1 base at V and 2 bases at J, with 15 bases between the two ends. This CDR3 is CASSLLPQGHPYEQYF. Here the CDR3 DNA reads TGTGCCAGCAGTTTATTGCCCCAGGGCCATCCCTACGAGCAGTACTTC. The whole variable domain, remainder taken from reference TRBV28 and TRBJ2-7, is DVKVTQSSRYLVKRTGEKVFLECVQDMDHENMFWYRQDPGLGLRLIYFSYDVKMKEKGDIPEGYSVSREKKERFSLILESASTNQTSMYLCASSLLPQGHPYEQYFGPGTRLTVT.

DNA for the CDR3: TGTGCCAGCAGCTGGGACACTAATCAGCCCCAGCATTTT. This translates into CASSWDTNQPQHF. V and J are TRBV7-3 and TRBJ1-5, with D possibly matching TRBD1 (6 bases). Germline V gene data show CDR1 as SGHTA and CDR2 as FQGTGA. The CDR3 spans 13 residues. V was clipped by 4 bases and J by 4 bases, with 8 bases between them.